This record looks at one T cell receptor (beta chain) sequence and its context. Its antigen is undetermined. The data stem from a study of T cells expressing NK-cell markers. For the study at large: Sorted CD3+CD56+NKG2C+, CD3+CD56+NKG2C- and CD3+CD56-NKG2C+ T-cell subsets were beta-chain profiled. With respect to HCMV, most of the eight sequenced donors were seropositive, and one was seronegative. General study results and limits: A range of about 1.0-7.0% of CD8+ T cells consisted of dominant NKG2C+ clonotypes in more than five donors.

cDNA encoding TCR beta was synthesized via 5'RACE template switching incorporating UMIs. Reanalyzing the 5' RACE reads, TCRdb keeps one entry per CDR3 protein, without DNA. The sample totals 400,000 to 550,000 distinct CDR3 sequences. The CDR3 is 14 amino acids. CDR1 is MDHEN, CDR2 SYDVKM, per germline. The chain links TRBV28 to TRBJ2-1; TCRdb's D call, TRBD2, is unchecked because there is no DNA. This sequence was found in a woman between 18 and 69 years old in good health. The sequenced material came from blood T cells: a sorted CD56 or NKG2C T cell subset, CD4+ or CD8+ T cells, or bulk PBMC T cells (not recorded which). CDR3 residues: CASRTGTSVREQFF.